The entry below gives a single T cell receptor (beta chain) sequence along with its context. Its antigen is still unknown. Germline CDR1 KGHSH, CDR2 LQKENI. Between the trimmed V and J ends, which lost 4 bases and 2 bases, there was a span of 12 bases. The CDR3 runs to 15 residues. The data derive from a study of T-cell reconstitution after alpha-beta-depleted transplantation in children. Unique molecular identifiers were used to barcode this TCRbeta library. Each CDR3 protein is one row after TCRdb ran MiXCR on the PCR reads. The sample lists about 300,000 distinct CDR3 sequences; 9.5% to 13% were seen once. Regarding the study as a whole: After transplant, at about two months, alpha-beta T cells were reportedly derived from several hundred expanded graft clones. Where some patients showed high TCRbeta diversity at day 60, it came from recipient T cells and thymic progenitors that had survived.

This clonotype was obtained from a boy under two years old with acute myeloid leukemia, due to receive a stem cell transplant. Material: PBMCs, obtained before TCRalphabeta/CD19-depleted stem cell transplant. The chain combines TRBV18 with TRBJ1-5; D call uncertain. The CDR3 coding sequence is TGTGCCAGCTCACTTGGATTACAAGGCAATCAGCCCCAGCATTTT. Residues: CASSLGLQGNQPQHF.